The 8 T cell receptor beta chains in this list originate from one sample, sequenced in a study of human T cells and chemical hapten exposure. MiXCR was run by TCRdb on the 5' RACE reads, yielding one entry per CDR3 protein. The table shows 150,000 or so distinct CDR3 sequences, with over 3.5% occurring only once. The starting material, unfractionated whole blood, was used for total RNA extraction. All receptors derive from a female donor in good health.

This clonotype was seen a handful of times. J is TRBJ1-1 and V is TRBV27; the D gene is possibly TRBD1 (5 bases). Between the trimmed V and J ends, which lost 5 bases and 0 bases, there was a span of 10 bases. The CDR3 sequence is 14 residues long. Germline values: CDR1 MNHEY, CDR2 SMNVEV (reference sequence). Written as DNA, the CDR3 is TGTGCCAGCAGTGTGACAGATTTGAACACTGAAGCTTTCTTT. Translated: CASSVTDLNTEAFF.

This clonotype was counted ten times or more. This chain connects TRBV28 to TRBJ1-5; D gene uncertain. Trimming removed 6 bases from V and 0 bases from J, with 9 bases in between. The germline CDR1 and CDR2 sequences are MDHEN and SYDVKM. The CDR3 runs 14 residues. CDR3 loop: CASRPYHSNQPQHF. The CDR3 DNA sequence: TGTGCCAGCAGGCCGTACCATAGCAATCAGCCCCAGCATTTT.

This clonotype was detected ten times or more. The chain uses TRBV20-1 and TRBJ2-6; tentative D call: TRBD2 (6 bases). The CDR3 extends over 16 amino acids. Germline loops: CDR1 DFQATT, CDR2 SNEGSKA (reference sequence). The CDR3 DNA is TGCGGGGCCCCGGAGGGACCTATCTCTGGGGCCAACGTCCTGACTTTC. Encoded protein: CGAPEGPISGANVLTF.

This clonotype was observed at least ten times. The chain joins TRBV20-1 to TRBJ2-5; 7 nucleotides line up with TRBD1. With V trimmed by 5 bases and J by 2 bases, 5 bases remained unmatched. The CDR3 is made up of 13 amino acids. Germline V gene sequence: CDR1 DFQATT, CDR2 SNEGSKA (reference sequence). The CDR3 coding sequence is TGCAGTGCTTGGACAGGTCGACAAGAGACCCAGTACTTC. Translating it yields CSAWTGRQETQYF.

Ten or more counts support this clonotype. This chain joins TRBV30 and TRBJ1-5; D gene uncertain. The V gene's germline CDR1 is GTSNPN and CDR2 SVGIG (reference sequence). V lost 4 bases and J 2 bases, leaving 6 bases between the germline ends. The CDR3 spans 12 residues. DNA of the CDR3: TGTGCCTGGAATAGGGGCAATCAGCCCCAGCATTTT. It specifies CAWNRGNQPQHF.

The table lists this clonotype with many counts. The CDR3 DNA is TGTGCCAGCACCTTTGGGAACTCTCAAGAGACCCAGTACTTC. This gives the protein CASTFGNSQETQYF. The J gene is TRBJ2-5, the V gene TRBV12-3 or TRBV12-4; D not resolved. This CDR3 has 14 amino acids. Trimming left V 7 bases short and J 2 bases short, with 14 bases between.

This sequence joins TRBV5-4 and TRBJ2-7; no clear D gene. V was trimmed by 3 bases and J by 2 bases, leaving 9 bases between them. The CDR3 has 13 amino acids. CDR1 and CDR2 from the germline V gene are SGHNT and YYREEE (reference sequence). CDR3 region: CASSSTSPYEQYF. CDR3 in DNA: TGTGCCAGCAGCTCCACTTCCCCCTACGAGCAGTACTTC. Using reference TRBV5-4 and TRBJ2-7 for the parts outside the CDR3, the full variable domain is ETGVTQSPTHLIKTRGQQVTLRCSSQSGHNTVSWYQQALGQGPQFIFQYYREEENGRGNFPPRFSGLQFPNYSSELNVNALELDDSALYLCASSSTSPYEQYFGPGTRLTVT.

This clonotype was seen a few times. The chain employs TRBV5-1 and TRBJ2-5; D is unclear. V was trimmed by 4 bases and J by 2 bases, leaving 6 bases between them. Germline loops: CDR1 SGHRS, CDR2 YFSETQ. The CDR3 has 12 residues. As DNA, the CDR3 is TGCGCCAGCAGCGTGAATCAAGAGACCCAGTACTTC. It specifies CASSVNQETQYF.